The next 17 T cell receptor beta chains were all read from a single sample in a study of blood T cells in healthy people across ages. It was with a sample-barcoded 5' primer and a J-beta primer mix that a second PCR of roughly 7 to 12 cycles was run. Via MiXCR, TCRdb re-called the 5' RACE reads, giving one row per CDR3 protein. Counted here are 1.5 million to 1.9 million distinct CDR3 sequences, approximately 43% occurring once; the ten biggest clones make up approximately 4.1%. Sequenced sample: blood. The origin of the receptors is a woman younger than 35 in good health.

This rearrangement joins TRBV20-1 to TRBJ2-7; possible D gene TRBD1, 6 bases. The DNA matches TRBJ2-4 better at its end, which makes the J call doubtful. This CDR3 spans 15 amino acids. Germline V lookup: CDR1 DFQATT, CDR2 SNEGSKA (reference sequence). The CDR3 loop is CSARDGARQENIQYF. The CDR3 DNA reads as TGCAGTGCTAGAGATGGGGCCCGACAGGAAAACATTCAGTACTTC.

Ten or more counts support this clonotype. V and J are TRBV6-4 and TRBJ1-2, with D hard to call. With 2 bases removed from V and 6 bases from J, the gap between germline ends came to 10 bases. Germline V gives CDR1 MRHNA, CDR2 SNTAGT. The CDR3 is made up of 13 amino acids. The CDR3 DNA is TGTGCCAGCAGTGACGGGCCCGGCGATGGCTACACCTTC. This encodes CASSDGPGDGYTF.

This clonotype was detected only a few times. The chain carries TRBV7-2 and TRBJ1-2; 10 nucleotides line up with TRBD1. Germline CDR1 is SGHTA and CDR2 is FQGNSA. The ends lost 5 bases at V and 2 bases at J; junction bases unmatched: 8. This CDR3 region has 16 residues. The CDR3 region has the DNA TGTGCCAGCAGCCCCTCGACAGGGGGCGTCAACTATGGCTACACCTTC. This encodes CASSPSTGGVNYGYTF.

The chain carries TRBV6-2 or TRBV6-3 and TRBJ2-2; 9 bases are shared with TRBD2. Germline CDR1 is MNHEY and CDR2 is SVGEGT. The CDR3 is made up of 15 amino acids. V trimming: 5 bases; J trimming: 4 bases; junction bases outside the gene matches: 5. In DNA form, the CDR3 reads TGTGCCAGCAGTAGCGGGGGGACCCCCACCGGGGAGCTGTTTTTT. It codes for CASSSGGTPTGELFF.

The chain joins TRBV7-2 to TRBJ2-1; the match to TRBD1 covers 7 bases. The CDR3 consists of 13 residues. Trimming took 2 bases from V and 10 from J; bases not matched to a gene: 5. Germline V lookup: CDR1 SGHTA, CDR2 FQGNSA. The CDR3 loop reads CASSLQTGVEQFF. Here the CDR3 DNA reads TGTGCCAGCAGCTTACAAACAGGGGTAGAGCAGTTCTTC.

The chain has TRBV7-9 and TRBJ2-1; the D gene is possibly TRBD2 (5 bases). This CDR3 is built from 13 residues. Trimming took 1 base from V and 9 from J, leaving 10 bases between them. Germline V CDR1 and CDR2: SEHNR, FQNEAQ (reference sequence). CDR3 in amino acids: CASSLGVSAEQFF. Here the CDR3 DNA reads TGTGCCAGCAGCTTAGGTGTTAGCGCTGAGCAGTTCTTC.

As to this clonotype: One end of the junction varies from germline; a read error may be responsible. V usage is TRBV7-7 and J usage is TRBJ2-5; TRBD2 aligns across 8 bases. The CDR3 loop spans 16 amino acids. Germline CDR1 and CDR2: SSHAT and FNYEAQ (reference sequence). The CDR3 protein is CASSLGNSGGEETQYF. The CDR3 DNA reads as TGTGCTAGCAGCTTAGGGAACAGCGGGGGAGAAGAGACCCAGTACTTC.

V and J are TRBV6-5 and TRBJ2-1; D is ambiguous. The V end was cut by 2 bases, the J end by 8 bases, with 13 bases between. The CDR3 totals 14 residues. CDR1 and CDR2 (germline): MNHEY, SVGAGI. The CDR3 loop is CASSYDGPQYEQFF. The CDR3 DNA reads as TGTGCCAGCAGTTACGACGGCCCGCAATATGAGCAGTTCTTC.

The gene calls are TRBV3-1 and TRBJ2-4; no firm D call. From germline, CDR1 is LGHDT and CDR2 YNNKEL (reference sequence). CDR3 length: 14 amino acids. Deletions cut 4 bases from V and 0 bases from J, with 7 bases between. CDR3 sequence: CASSPPGAKNIQYF. The CDR3 DNA reads TGTGCCAGCAGCCCCCCCGGAGCCAAAAACATTCAGTACTTC.

V is TRBV28 and J is TRBJ2-5, with D unclear. The J call may be in error: the DNA end matches TRBJ2-7 better. Looked up from germline, CDR1 is MDHEN and CDR2 is SYDVKM. The CDR3 consists of 13 residues. CDR3 sequence reads: CASSLNAQYEQYF. CDR3 nucleotides: TGTGCCAGCAGTTTAAATGCCCAATACGAGCAGTACTTC.

This clonotype was counted ten times or more. The chain is built from TRBV12-3 or TRBV12-4 and TRBJ2-7, with D possibly called TRBD1 or TRBD2 (5 bases each). There are 14 residues in the CDR3. V lost 5 bases and J 0 bases, leaving 11 bases between the germline ends. The CDR3 DNA is TGTGCCAGCAGTCCCGGGACGTCCTCCTACGAGCAGTACTTC. It yields the protein CASSPGTSSYEQYF.

This clonotype was picked up one time. The chain links TRBV9 to TRBJ2-7, with 8 nucleotides matching TRBD2. CDR1 and CDR2 from the germline V gene are SGDLS and YYNGEE. V shed 4 bases, J shed 7 bases, and the junction held 16 bases outside the gene matches. The CDR3 length is 16 residues. CDR3 sequence (DNA): TGTGCCAGCAGCTCCCGTTCGGGAGGGCCGTTCAATGAGCAGTACTTC. It yields the protein CASSSRSGGPFNEQYF.

This clonotype was detected a few times. V is TRBV6-6 and J is TRBJ2-3; 10 bases agree with TRBD2. With V trimmed by 7 bases and J by 1 base, 5 bases remained unmatched. CDR3 length: 15 amino acids. Looked up from germline, CDR1 is MNHNY and CDR2 is SVGAGI (reference sequence). The CDR3 protein is CASTLSGRGTDTQYF. CDR3 coding DNA: TGTGCCAGCACCCTGAGCGGGAGGGGCACAGATACGCAGTATTTT.

The J gene is TRBJ2-1, the V gene TRBV6-1; 15 bases align to TRBD2. The CDR3 runs 19 residues. J gave up 9 bases and V 6 bases, and 18 bases lay outside the gene matches. Germline-derived CDR1 and CDR2 are MNHNS and SASEGT. CDR3 bases: TGTGCCAGCAGGAGCAGGGCCCTAAGGACTAGCGGGAGGGAAGGTGAGCAGTTCTTC. Encoded protein: CASRSRALRTSGREGEQFF.

There are a few counts of this clonotype. The V gene is TRBV20-1, the J gene TRBJ1-4; no clear D. V lost 6 bases, J lost 0 bases, and 14 bases lay in between. The CDR3 is 15 amino acids. Looked up from germline, CDR1 is DFQATT and CDR2 is SNEGSKA (reference sequence). The DNA for the CDR3 is TGCAGTGCGTATGAGGAACCTGCAACTAATGAAAAACTGTTTTTT. It is translated as CSAYEEPATNEKLFF.

This clonotype was counted between two and nine times. This chain links TRBV4-2 with TRBJ2-7; TRBD2 is a possible D gene (6 bases). Germline lookup yields CDR1 LGHNA and CDR2 YNFKEQ. The CDR3 extends over 15 amino acids. The ends were cut back, 2 bases at V and 2 bases at J, with 13 bases in the middle. CDR3 residues: CASSQPGLPTYEQYF. CDR3 DNA sequence: TGTGCCAGCAGCCAACCGGGACTGCCGACCTACGAGCAGTACTTC.

V and J are TRBV5-1 and TRBJ2-7; 7 bases agree with TRBD1. The CDR3 totals 16 residues. The trim removed 4 bases at V and 2 bases at J, leaving 12 bases unmatched. Germline CDR1 and CDR2: SGHRS and YFSETQ. CDR3 loop: CASSRIDRVGTYEQYF. CDR3 coding DNA: TGCGCCAGCAGCCGGATAGACAGGGTAGGAACCTACGAGCAGTACTTC.